The sequence of this T cell receptor (beta chain) was determined in a study of T cells in Graves' hyperthyroidism and ophthalmopathy. Study conclusions and caveats: For ophthalmopathy, model prediction preceded onset by a median roughly 6.2 months.

This clonotype was counted at least ten times. The antigen remains unidentified. CDR1 and CDR2 (germline): SGHTA, FQGTGA. This CDR3 spans 14 amino acids. Trimming stripped 5 bases from V and 8 bases from J, with 16 bases between. Amplified regions were TCR beta CDR3 sequences from RNA transcripts. The TCR CDR3 was amplified in a first-round RT-PCR using the HTBI primer set. TCRdb itself ran the multiplex PCR reads through MiXCR, one entry per CDR3 protein. The profile shows some 300,000 distinct CDR3 sequences, more than 10% of them singletons. Recently diagnosed hyperthyroidism of less than 2 months' duration affected patients aged 18 to 65. Clinicians diagnosed patients from clinical symptoms, serum thyroxine and TRAb, thyroid ultrasound and orbital computed tomography. Ahead of any ophthalmopathy symptoms, the blood sample was obtained at the first diagnosis of hyperthyroidism.

The sample was blood. This TCR derives from a woman aged 30 to 39 with Graves' hyperthyroidism that later progressed to Graves' ophthalmopathy. The V call is TRBV7-3, the J call TRBJ2-1, with a tentative D call TRBD2 (5 bases). The CDR3 region has the DNA TGTGCCAGCAGCCTTGGACTCGACTGGGATGAGCAGTTCTTC. Translation: CASSLGLDWDEQFF. Together with reference TRBV7-3 and TRBJ2-1, the CDR3 gives the full variable domain: GAGVSQTPSNKVTEKGKYVELRCDPISGHTALYWYRQSLGQGPEFLIYFQGTGAADDSGLPNDRFFAVRPEGSVSTLKIQRTERGDSAVYLCASSLGLDWDEQFFGPGTRLTVL.